A single sample gave rise to the 18 T cell receptor beta chains below, sequenced in a study of blood T cells in healthy people across ages. A J-beta primer mix and a sample-barcoded 5' primer were used in a second PCR of about 7 to 12 cycles. TCRdb used MiXCR to reprocess the 5' RACE reads, holding one entry per CDR3 protein. The sample has more than 1.4 million distinct CDR3 sequences, around two fifths seen once; the top ten hold roughly 7.7%. The material sequenced was blood. The source is a woman between 18 and 29 years old in good health.

The CDR3 nucleotides are TGCAGTGCTAGAGTTGGAGGACTAGAGACCCAGTACTTC. This sequence encodes CSARVGGLETQYF. The chain uses TRBV20-1 and TRBJ2-5, with a tentative D call TRBD2 (5 bases). Germline V gives CDR1 DFQATT, CDR2 SNEGSKA (reference sequence). The CDR3 is 13 residues long. The V and J ends lost 1 base and 4 bases respectively, with 10 bases between them.

The gene calls are TRBV20-1 and TRBJ2-2; 10 positions agree with TRBD2. V lost 1 base and J lost 2; bases outside the gene matches: 7. This CDR3 has 17 residues. Looked up from germline, CDR1 is DFQATT and CDR2 is SNEGSKA (reference sequence). CDR3 protein: CSARAAGLAYNTGELFF. The CDR3 nucleotides read TGCAGTGCTAGAGCTGCGGGACTAGCGTATAACACCGGGGAGCTGTTTTTT.

The V gene is TRBV25-1, the J gene TRBJ1-5; D gene ambiguous. The CDR3 spans 14 residues. V lost 3 bases and J lost 0, with 6 bases in between. CDR1 and CDR2 (germline): MGHDK, SYGVNS. The chain's CDR3 is CASSDEYSNQPQHF. The CDR3 DNA is TGTGCCAGCAGTGACGAATATAGCAATCAGCCCCAGCATTTT.

The chain couples TRBV20-1 to TRBJ2-3, with a weak D call TRBD2 (5 bases). V lost 6 bases and J 8 bases, leaving 15 bases between the germline ends. CDR3 length: 12 residues. Germline V gene sequence: CDR1 DFQATT, CDR2 SNEGSKA (reference sequence). CDR3: CSATASISTQYF. The CDR3 coding sequence is TGCAGTGCAACCGCTAGCATATCTACGCAGTATTTT.

The V and J genes are TRBV6-2 or TRBV6-3 and TRBJ2-5; D could derive from TRBD1 or TRBD2 (5 bases each). The CDR3 consists of 17 residues. Germline V gene sequence: CDR1 MNHEY, CDR2 SVGEGT. V was pared by 4 bases and J by 0 bases, with 18 bases between. The CDR3, as DNA: TGTGCCAGCAGTTCCGGGGCCAGGACGGGGTACCAAGAGACCCAGTACTTC. Translating gives CASSSGARTGYQETQYF.

The V and J genes are TRBV7-8 and TRBJ2-3, with D possibly being TRBD1 (6 bases). Germline V lookup: CDR1 SGHVS, CDR2 FQNEAQ. Trimming cost V 5 bases and J 6 bases, with 12 bases left between them. The CDR3 runs 13 residues. This CDR3 reads CASSAHRADTQYF. DNA for the CDR3: TGTGCCAGCAGCGCCCACAGGGCGGATACGCAGTATTTT.

This sequence joins TRBV20-1 and TRBJ2-4, with 11 positions matching TRBD2. The J call may be mistaken, given a closer DNA end match to TRBJ2-7. This CDR3 is built from 17 residues. The germline V gene has CDR1 DFQATT and CDR2 SNEGSKA (reference sequence). CDR3 region: CSARDRASGRILNEQYF. As DNA, the CDR3 is TGCAGTGCTAGAGATCGAGCTAGCGGGAGGATTCTCAACGAGCAGTACTTC.

V and J are TRBV3-1 and TRBJ2-3, with 13 nucleotides matching TRBD2. Germline CDR1 and CDR2: LGHDT and YNNKEL (reference sequence). With 4 bases clipped from V and 0 bases from J, the junction kept 4 bases outside the gene matches. The CDR3 spans 17 residues. This CDR3 is CASSPGTSGKSTDTQYF. CDR3 DNA sequence: TGTGCCAGCAGCCCAGGGACTAGCGGGAAGAGCACAGATACGCAGTATTTT.

This rearrangement joins TRBV7-2 to TRBJ2-7; D perhaps matches TRBD2 (5 bases). Per the germline V gene, CDR1 is SGHTA and CDR2 is FQGNSA. V lost 0 bases to trimming and J lost 3 bases, with 9 bases between them. The CDR3 is 14 residues long. CDR3 loop: CASSLAGDYYEQYF. The CDR3 DNA sequence: TGTGCCAGCAGCTTAGCGGGAGACTACTACGAGCAGTACTTC. Variable domain in full (rest from reference TRBV7-2 and TRBJ2-7): GAGVSQSPSNKVTEKGKDVELRCDPISGHTALYWYRQSLGQGLEFLIYFQGNSAPDKSGLPSDRFSAERTGGSVSTLTIQRTQQEDSAVYLCASSLAGDYYEQYFGPGTRLTVT.

A few counts support this clonotype. The chain employs TRBV3-1 and TRBJ1-5; unclear D gene. CDR3 length equals 14 residues. The ends were cut back, 0 bases at V and 6 bases at J, with 9 bases in the middle. The germline CDR1 and CDR2 sequences are LGHDT and YNNKEL (reference sequence). CDR3 in amino acids: CASSQDRRAQPQHF. The CDR3 nucleotides read TGTGCCAGCAGCCAAGATCGAAGGGCTCAGCCCCAGCATTTT. The variable domain in full, with the rest retrieved from reference TRBV3-1 and TRBJ1-5, is DTAVSQTPKYLVTQMGNDKSIKCEQNLGHDTMYWYKQDSKKFLKIMFSYNNKELIINETVPNRFSPKSPDKAHLNLHINSLELGDSAVYFCASSQDRRAQPQHFGDGTRLSIL.

The rearrangement joins TRBV18 to TRBJ1-1, with unresolved D. The length of the CDR3 is 15 residues. Germline lookup yields CDR1 KGHSH and CDR2 LQKENI. Trimming left V 6 bases short and J 3 bases short, with 17 bases between. The CDR3: CASSFIAEGHTEAFF. CDR3 in DNA: TGTGCCAGCTCCTTCATTGCGGAAGGGCACACTGAAGCTTTCTTT.

The chain combines TRBV7-9 with TRBJ2-1, with D uncertain. Germline CDR1 and CDR2: SEHNR and FQNEAQ (reference sequence). This CDR3 contains 14 residues. Trimming pared 10 bases from V and 0 bases from J, leaving 13 bases between. This chain's CDR3 is CATEAKSSYNEQFF. DNA for the CDR3: TGTGCCACAGAAGCGAAGAGCTCCTACAATGAGCAGTTCTTC.

Note on this clonotype: Germline and junction disagree at one end, which may indicate a read error. The chain carries TRBV10-3 and TRBJ2-3; 10 bases agree with TRBD2. CDR1 is ENHRY, CDR2 SYGVKD, per germline. The CDR3 contains 14 residues. Written as DNA, the CDR3 is TGTGCCATCCGTGAAAAGCGGGAGGGCGATACGCAGTATTTT. Protein sequence: CAIREKREGDTQYF.

CDR3 in amino acids: CASRDRGPKLFF. The CDR3 DNA is TGTGCCAGCCGGGACAGGGGTCCAAAACTGTTTTTT. The genes are TRBV4-2 and TRBJ1-4, with TRBD1 matching 10 bases. Trimming removed 8 bases from V and 10 bases from J; junction bases left unmatched: 4. The V gene's germline CDR1 is LGHNA and CDR2 YNFKEQ. The CDR3 is 12 residues long.

The chain combines TRBV5-6 with TRBJ2-4; the match to TRBD1 covers 9 bases. Judging by the DNA end, TRBJ2-7 fits better; the J call may be wrong. There are 14 residues in the CDR3. Germline V lookup: CDR1 SGHDT, CDR2 YYEEEE. DNA for the CDR3: TGTGCCAGCAACTCGGGACAGGGAACCTACGAGCAGTACTTC. It encodes CASNSGQGTYEQYF.

The chain recombines TRBV10-3 with TRBJ1-1; no firm D call. Germline V CDR1 and CDR2: ENHRY, SYGVKD. The V and J ends lost 0 bases and 1 base respectively, with 9 bases between them. This CDR3 comprises 15 residues. The CDR3 nucleotides read TGTGCCATCAGTGAGTCGGGAGACTCGAACACTGAAGCTTTCTTT. It codes for CAISESGDSNTEAFF.

A few counts support this clonotype. V gene TRBV3-1 combines with J gene TRBJ2-1; maybe TRBD1 (6 bases). The better agreement between TRBJ2-7 and the DNA end casts doubt on the J call. CDR1 LGHDT and CDR2 YNNKEL come from the germline V gene (reference sequence). This CDR3 spans 17 amino acids. The CDR3 here is CASSPISGAYSYNEQYF. CDR3 nucleotide sequence: TGTGCCAGCAGCCCGATCTCAGGGGCCTACTCCTACAATGAGCAGTACTTC.

This clonotype has a handful of counts. The V and J genes are TRBV10-2 and TRBJ2-1; 7 bases are a match to TRBD2. Trimming removed 1 base from V and 5 bases from J; junction bases left unmatched: 5. CDR1 WSHSY and CDR2 SAAADI come from the germline V gene. The CDR3 consists of 15 residues. This chain's CDR3 is CASSEWGGGNNEQFF. The CDR3 DNA is TGCGCCAGCAGTGAGTGGGGGGGAGGGAACAATGAGCAGTTCTTC.